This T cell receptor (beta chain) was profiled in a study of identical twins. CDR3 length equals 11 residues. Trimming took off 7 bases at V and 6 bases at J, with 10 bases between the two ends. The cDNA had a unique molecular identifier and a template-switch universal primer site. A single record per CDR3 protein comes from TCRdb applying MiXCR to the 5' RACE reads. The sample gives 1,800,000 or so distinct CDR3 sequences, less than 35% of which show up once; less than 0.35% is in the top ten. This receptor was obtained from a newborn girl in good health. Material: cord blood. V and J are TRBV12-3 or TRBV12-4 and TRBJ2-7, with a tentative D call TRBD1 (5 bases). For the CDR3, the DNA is TGTGCCAGCACCATTGGGGCCGAGCAGTACTTC. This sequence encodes CASTIGAEQYF.